Described below is a single T cell receptor (beta chain) sequence and its context. This clonotype was recorded a few times. What antigen it recognizes has not been identified. No base-level quality is on record; no much larger clone is a single base apart. These data come from a study of T cells in Graves' hyperthyroidism and ophthalmopathy (dated by TCRdb to between 2018 and 2021). Context from the whole study: Peripheral blood samples were taken at the time of initial diagnosis, prior to any treatment. Prospective prediction of ophthalmopathy was tested in an independent validation cohort consisting of 18 hyperthyroidism patients and some 16 patients who later progressed to ophthalmopathy. To identify distinguishing TCR V-J signatures, a discovery cohort of about 95 patients was used, comprising 43 with Graves' ophthalmopathy and some 60 with stable Graves' hyperthyroidism. In addition, the study compared T-cell repertoires in thyroid tissue and in blood from over 5 Graves' hyperthyroidism patients. TCR Vbeta CDR3 sequencing of fewer than 150 peripheral blood samples (about 45 ophthalmopathy, 75 hyperthyroidism and approximately 17 progressor patients) is reported in the paper. After blood sampling, hyperthyroidism patients were treated with methimazole at a starting dose of 30 mg daily, and ophthalmopathy patients were treated with high-dose intravenous methylprednisolone. For training and testing, the 100 or so patients in the discovery cohort were randomly divided in a 7:3 ratio.

Beyond this particular receptor, the publication reports: In validation, progression to ophthalmopathy was predicted by the model with around 71% sensitivity and nearly 75% specificity, a median of 6.5 months before onset. A model built on a 13 V-J signature distinguished ophthalmopathy from stable hyperthyroidism, reaching 87.88% sensitivity and around 81% specificity in cross-validation and 80%/75% in testing. Sample size was not statistically predetermined, and blinding of investigators to group allocation was not performed. Blood samples also contained most of the expanded thyroid clonotypes (frequency above 0.001), which suggests that blood repertoires may reflect thyroid immune responses.

Stable Graves' hyperthyroidism was defined as no progression to ophthalmopathy during 18 months of follow-up. Hyperthyroidism patients were newly diagnosed, had a disease duration of under 2 months, and were aged 18 to 65 years. Any patient with an uncontrolled infection, another autoimmune disease, pregnancy or lactation was excluded. Diagnoses relied on clinical symptoms, serum thyroxine and TRAb, thyroid ultrasound and orbital computed tomography. PBMCs were separated from roughly 9.6 ml of fresh peripheral blood using Ficoll-Paque density gradient centrifugation. Trizol reagent was used to extract total RNA, and RNA quality was then checked on an Agilent 2100 Bioanalyzer. The TCR beta CDR3 regions were amplified from RNA transcripts. The TCR CDR3 was subjected to a first round of RT-PCR using the HTBI primer set and the Qiagen OneStep RT-PCR kit. The libraries were constructed in a second round of multiplex PCR and then size-selected and purified. Paired-end sequencing of the libraries was performed with 100 bp reads on an Illumina HiSeq2000. Per the source publication's procedure: Raw data were processed with SOAPnuke, discarding reads with adapters, uncalled bases, mean Phred below 15, or no exact constant-primer or identifier match. High-quality paired reads were merged using COPE v1.2.5, and each unique nucleotide sequence was defined as a clonotype. Clonotypes were aligned to IMGT TRBV, TRBD and TRBJ reference segments using MiTCR v1.1. The analysis was restricted to V-J combinations with a frequency above 0.0001, which together covered about 99% of the repertoires. A TCS score was defined as the ratio of F50 (clonal expansion) to E x V (chaos), with BLOSUM62-based TCRdist applied between CDR3 peptides within each V-J. Welch's t-statistics and random forest reduced around 520 V-J features to 13, which were used in a naive Bayes classifier (R e1071). TCRdb redid the processing of the public reads, applying fastp at Q25 and MiXCR, and retained in-frame beta chains. When rows share a CDR3 protein, they turn into one entry using the most common DNA and genes. It is TCRdb's table, rather than the study itself, that gives the V and J calls and clone size. The sample table records some 770,000 distinct CDR3 sequences; roughly 17% of these occur just once. The top ten clonotypes cover about 8.4% of the sample.

Sequencing was carried out using blood. This receptor was obtained from a man aged 18 to 35 with Graves' hyperthyroidism.

DNA sequence: TGTGCCATAAGACAGGGGGGCGGCACAGATACGCAGTATTTT. The translation is CAIRQGGGTDTQYF. The chain employs TRBV15 and TRBJ2-3; 9 middle bases align to TRBD1. There are 14 amino acids in the CDR3, from cysteine to phenylalanine inclusive. Left in the record is the CDR3 DNA by itself, 42 bases read in frame from the first base. V is trimmed back by 10 bases and J by 1 base, and the junction contains 6 bases that no gene match accounts for. CDR1 and CDR2 are read off the germline V gene (reference sequence) as LNHNV and YYDKDF.